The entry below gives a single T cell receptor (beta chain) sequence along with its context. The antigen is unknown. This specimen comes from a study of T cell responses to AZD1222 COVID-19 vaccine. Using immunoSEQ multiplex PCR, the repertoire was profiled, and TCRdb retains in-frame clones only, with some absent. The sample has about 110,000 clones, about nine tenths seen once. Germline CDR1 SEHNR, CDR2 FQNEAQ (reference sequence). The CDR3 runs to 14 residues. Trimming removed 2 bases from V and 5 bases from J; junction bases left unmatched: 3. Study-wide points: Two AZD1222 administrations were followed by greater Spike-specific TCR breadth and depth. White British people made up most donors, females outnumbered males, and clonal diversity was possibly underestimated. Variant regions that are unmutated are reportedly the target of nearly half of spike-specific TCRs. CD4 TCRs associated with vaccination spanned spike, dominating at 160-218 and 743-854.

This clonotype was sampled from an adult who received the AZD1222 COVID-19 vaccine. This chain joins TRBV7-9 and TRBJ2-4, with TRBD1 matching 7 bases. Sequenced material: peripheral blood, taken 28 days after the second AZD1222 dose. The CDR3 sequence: CASSLRGGENIQYF. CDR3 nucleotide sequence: TGTGCCAGCAGCTTAAGAGGGGGCGAAAACATTCAGTACTTC.